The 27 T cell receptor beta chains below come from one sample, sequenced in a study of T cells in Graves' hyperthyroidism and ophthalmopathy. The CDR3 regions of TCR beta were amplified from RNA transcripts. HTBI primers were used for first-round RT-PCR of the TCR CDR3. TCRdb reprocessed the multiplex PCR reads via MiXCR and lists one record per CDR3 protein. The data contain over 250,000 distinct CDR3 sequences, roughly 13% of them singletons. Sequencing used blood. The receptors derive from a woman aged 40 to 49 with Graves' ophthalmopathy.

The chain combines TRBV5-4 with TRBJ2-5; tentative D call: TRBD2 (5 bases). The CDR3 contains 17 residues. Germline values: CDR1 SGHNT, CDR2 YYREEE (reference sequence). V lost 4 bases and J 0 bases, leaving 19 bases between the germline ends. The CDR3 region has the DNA TGTGCCAGCAGCCCGACCCCCCGCGGGCATAACCAAGAGACCCAGTACTTC. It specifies CASSPTPRGHNQETQYF.

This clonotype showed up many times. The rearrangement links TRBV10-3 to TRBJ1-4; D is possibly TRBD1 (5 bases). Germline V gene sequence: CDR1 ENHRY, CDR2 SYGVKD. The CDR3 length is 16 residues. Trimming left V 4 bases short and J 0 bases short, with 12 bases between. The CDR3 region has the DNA TGTGCCATCAGTGTGCAGGGTTTATCAACTAATGAAAAACTGTTTTTT. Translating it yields CAISVQGLSTNEKLFF.

CDR3 amino acids: CAISLAGGGEQYF. Here the CDR3 DNA reads TGTGCCATCAGTCTAGCGGGAGGCGGTGAGCAGTACTTC. The chain has TRBV10-3 and TRBJ2-7; 11 positions match TRBD2. Germline-derived CDR1 and CDR2 are ENHRY and SYGVKD. V trimming: 5 bases; J trimming: 7 bases; junction bases outside the gene matches: 4. CDR3 length: 13 residues.

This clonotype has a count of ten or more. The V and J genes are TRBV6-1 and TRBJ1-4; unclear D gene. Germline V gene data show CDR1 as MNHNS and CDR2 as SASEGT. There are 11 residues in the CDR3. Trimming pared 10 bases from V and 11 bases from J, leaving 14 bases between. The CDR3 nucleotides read TGTGCCATAGGAGAGTATAGGAAACTGTTTTTT. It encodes CAIGEYRKLFF.

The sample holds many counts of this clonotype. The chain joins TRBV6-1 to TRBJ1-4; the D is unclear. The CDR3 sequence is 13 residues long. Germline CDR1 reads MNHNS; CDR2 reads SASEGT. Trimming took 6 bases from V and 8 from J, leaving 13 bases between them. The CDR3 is CASSRSKREKLFF. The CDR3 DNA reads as TGTGCCAGCAGCCGGTCCAAGCGGGAAAAACTGTTTTTT.

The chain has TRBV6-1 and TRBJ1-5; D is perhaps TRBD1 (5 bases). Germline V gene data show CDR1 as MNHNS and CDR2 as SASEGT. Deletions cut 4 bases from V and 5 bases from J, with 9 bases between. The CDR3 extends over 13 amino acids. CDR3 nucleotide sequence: TGTGCCAGCAGTGGGGGGAACTATCAGCCCCAGCATTTT. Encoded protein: CASSGGNYQPQHF.

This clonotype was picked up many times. CDR3 residues: CASSSDSENGYTF. CDR3 sequence (DNA): TGTGCCAGCAGCTCGGACAGCGAAAATGGCTACACCTTC. This chain links TRBV6-1 with TRBJ1-2; tentative D call: TRBD1 (6 bases). Germline CDR1 is MNHNS and CDR2 is SASEGT. Trimming took off 6 bases at V and 6 bases at J, with 14 bases between the two ends. The CDR3 is 13 amino acids.

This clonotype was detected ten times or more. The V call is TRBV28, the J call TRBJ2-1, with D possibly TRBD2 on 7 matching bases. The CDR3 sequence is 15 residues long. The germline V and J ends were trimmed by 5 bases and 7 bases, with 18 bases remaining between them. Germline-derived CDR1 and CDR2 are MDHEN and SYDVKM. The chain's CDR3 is CASSPLGGLRNEQFF. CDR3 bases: TGTGCCAGCAGTCCCCTGGGGGGGCTTCGGAATGAGCAGTTCTTC. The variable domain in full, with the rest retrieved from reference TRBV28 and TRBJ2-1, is DVKVTQSSRYLVKRTGEKVFLECVQDMDHENMFWYRQDPGLGLRLIYFSYDVKMKEKGDIPEGYSVSREKKERFSLILESASTNQTSMYLCASSPLGGLRNEQFFGPGTRLTVL.

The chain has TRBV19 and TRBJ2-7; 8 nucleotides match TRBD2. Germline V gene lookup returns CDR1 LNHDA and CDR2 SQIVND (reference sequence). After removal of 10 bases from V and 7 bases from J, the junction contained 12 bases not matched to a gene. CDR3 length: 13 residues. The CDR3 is CATSGGDLGEQYF. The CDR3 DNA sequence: TGTGCCACCTCCGGGGGGGATCTGGGGGAGCAGTACTTC. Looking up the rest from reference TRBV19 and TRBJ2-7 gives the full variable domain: DGGITQSPKYLFRKEGQNVTLSCEQNLNHDAMYWYRQDPGQGLRLIYYSQIVNDFQKGDIAEGYSVSREKKESFPLTVTSAQKNPTAFYLCATSGGDLGEQYFGPGTRLTVT.

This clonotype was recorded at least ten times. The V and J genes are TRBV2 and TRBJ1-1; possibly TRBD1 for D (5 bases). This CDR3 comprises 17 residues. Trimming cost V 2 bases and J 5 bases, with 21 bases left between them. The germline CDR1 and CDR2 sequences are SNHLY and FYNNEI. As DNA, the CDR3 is TGTGCCAGCAGTGAATCTTTTTTTGGGGTGGGGGGGACTGAAGCTTTCTTT. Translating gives CASSESFFGVGGTEAFF. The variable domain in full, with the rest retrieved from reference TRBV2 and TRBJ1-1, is EPEVTQTPSHQVTQMGQEVILRCVPISNHLYFYWYRQILGQKVEFLVSFYNNEISEKSEIFDDQFSVERPDGSNFTLKIRSTKLEDSAMYFCASSESFFGVGGTEAFFGQGTRLTVV.

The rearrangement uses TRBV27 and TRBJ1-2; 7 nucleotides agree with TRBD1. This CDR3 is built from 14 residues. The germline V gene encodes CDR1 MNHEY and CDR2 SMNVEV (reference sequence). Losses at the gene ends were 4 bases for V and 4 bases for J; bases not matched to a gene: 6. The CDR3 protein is CASSSNRGLYGYTF. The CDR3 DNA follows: TGTGCCAGCAGTTCCAACAGGGGCCTCTATGGCTACACCTTC.

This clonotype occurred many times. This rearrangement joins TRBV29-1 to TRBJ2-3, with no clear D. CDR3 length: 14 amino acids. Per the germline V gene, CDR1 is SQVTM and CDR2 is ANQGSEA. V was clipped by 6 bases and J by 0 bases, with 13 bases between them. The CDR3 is CSVREVGSTDTQYF. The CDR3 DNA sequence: TGCAGCGTGAGAGAGGTCGGTAGCACAGATACGCAGTATTTT.

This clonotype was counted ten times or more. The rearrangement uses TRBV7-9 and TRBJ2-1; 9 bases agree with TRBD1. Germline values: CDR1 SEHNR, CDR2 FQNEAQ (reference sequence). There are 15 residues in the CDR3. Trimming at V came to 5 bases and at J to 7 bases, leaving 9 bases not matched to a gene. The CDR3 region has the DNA TGTGCCAGCAGCCAGACAGGGGGAAGTAGTAATGAGCAGTTCTTC. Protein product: CASSQTGGSSNEQFF.

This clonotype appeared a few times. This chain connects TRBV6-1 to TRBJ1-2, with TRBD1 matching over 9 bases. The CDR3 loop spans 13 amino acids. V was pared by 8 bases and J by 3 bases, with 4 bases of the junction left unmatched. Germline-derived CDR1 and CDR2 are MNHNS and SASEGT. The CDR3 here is CASGQGWDYGYTF. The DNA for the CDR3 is TGTGCCAGCGGACAGGGGTGGGACTATGGCTACACCTTC.

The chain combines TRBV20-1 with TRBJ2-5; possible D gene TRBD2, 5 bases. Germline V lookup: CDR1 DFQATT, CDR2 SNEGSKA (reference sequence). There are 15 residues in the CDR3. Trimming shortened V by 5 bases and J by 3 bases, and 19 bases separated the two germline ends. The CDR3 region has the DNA TGCAGTGCTTGGCAATCGAGGGTGGGAAAAGAGACCCAGTACTTC. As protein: CSAWQSRVGKETQYF.

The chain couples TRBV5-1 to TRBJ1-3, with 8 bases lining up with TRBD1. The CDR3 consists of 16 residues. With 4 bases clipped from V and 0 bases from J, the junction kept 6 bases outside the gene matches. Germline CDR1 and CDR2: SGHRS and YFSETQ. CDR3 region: CASSMGQAASGNTIYF. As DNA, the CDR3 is TGCGCCAGCAGCATGGGACAGGCAGCCTCTGGAAACACCATATATTTT.

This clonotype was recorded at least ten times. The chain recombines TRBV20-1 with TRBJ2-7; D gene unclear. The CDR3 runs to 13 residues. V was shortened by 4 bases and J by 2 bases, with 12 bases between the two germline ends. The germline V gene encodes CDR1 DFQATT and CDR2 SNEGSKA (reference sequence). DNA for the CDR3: TGCAGTGCTACGACCGGGTCCGCCTACGAGCAGTACTTC. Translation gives CSATTGSAYEQYF.

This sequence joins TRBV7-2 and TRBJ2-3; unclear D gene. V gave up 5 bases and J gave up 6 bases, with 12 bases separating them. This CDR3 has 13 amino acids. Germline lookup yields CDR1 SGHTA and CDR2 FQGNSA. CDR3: CASSPRSWDTQYF. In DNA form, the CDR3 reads TGTGCCAGCAGCCCCCGGTCCTGGGATACGCAGTATTTT.

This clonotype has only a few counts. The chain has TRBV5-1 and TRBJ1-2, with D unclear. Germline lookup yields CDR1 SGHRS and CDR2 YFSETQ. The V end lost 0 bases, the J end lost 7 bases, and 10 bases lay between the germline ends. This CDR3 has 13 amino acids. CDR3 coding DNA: TGCGCCAGCAGCTTGGACACCTTGAGTGGCTACACCTTC. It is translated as CASSLDTLSGYTF.

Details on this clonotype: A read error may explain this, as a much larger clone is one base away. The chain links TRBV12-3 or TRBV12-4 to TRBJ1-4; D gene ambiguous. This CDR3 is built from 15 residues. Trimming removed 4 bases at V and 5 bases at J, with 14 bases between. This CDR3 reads CASSSRVRINEKLFF. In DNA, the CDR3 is TGTGCCAGCAGTTCTAGGGTCAGGATAAATGAAAAACTGTTTTTT.

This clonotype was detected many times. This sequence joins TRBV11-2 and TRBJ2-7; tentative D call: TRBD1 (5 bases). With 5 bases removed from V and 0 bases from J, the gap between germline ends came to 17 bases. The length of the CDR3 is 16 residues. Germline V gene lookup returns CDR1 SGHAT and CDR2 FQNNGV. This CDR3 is CASSPRRTTYSYEQYF. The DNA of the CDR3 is TGTGCCAGCAGCCCTCGGCGGACAACCTACTCCTACGAGCAGTACTTC.

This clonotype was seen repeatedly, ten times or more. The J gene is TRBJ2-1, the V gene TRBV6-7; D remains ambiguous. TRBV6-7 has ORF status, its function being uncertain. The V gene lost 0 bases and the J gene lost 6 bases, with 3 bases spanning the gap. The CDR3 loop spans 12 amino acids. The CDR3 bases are TGTGCCAGCAGTTACTCTGTCAATGAGCAGTTCTTC. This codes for CASSYSVNEQFF.

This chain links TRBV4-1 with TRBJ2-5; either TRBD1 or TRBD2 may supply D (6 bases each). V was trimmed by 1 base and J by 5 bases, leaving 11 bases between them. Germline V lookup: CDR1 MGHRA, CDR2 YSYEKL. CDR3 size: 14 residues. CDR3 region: CASSQAQGGETQYF. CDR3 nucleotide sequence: TGCGCCAGCAGCCAAGCACAGGGAGGCGAGACCCAGTACTTC.

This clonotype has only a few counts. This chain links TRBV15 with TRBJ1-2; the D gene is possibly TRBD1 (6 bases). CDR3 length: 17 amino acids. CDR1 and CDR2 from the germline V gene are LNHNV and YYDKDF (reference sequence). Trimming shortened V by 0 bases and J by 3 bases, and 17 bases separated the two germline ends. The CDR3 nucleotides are TGTGCCACCAGCAGAGATCGCCCAGGGGCCCCAGACTATGGCTACACCTTC. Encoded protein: CATSRDRPGAPDYGYTF.

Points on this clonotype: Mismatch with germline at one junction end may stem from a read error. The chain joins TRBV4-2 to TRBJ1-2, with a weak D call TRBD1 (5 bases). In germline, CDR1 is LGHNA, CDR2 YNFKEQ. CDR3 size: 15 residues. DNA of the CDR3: TGTGCCAGCAGCCAAGCGGGACGGACTAACGATGGCTACACCTTC. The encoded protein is CASSQAGRTNDGYTF.

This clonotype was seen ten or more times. The CDR3, as DNA: TGTGCCAGTGGACAGGGCGTCAATGAGCAGTTCTTC. It codes for CASGQGVNEQFF. V gene TRBV2 combines with J gene TRBJ2-1; 8 bases match TRBD1. Looked up from germline, CDR1 is SNHLY and CDR2 is FYNNEI. This CDR3 has 12 residues. After removal of 9 bases from V and 6 bases from J, the junction contained 4 bases not matched to a gene. The full variable domain, completed using reference TRBV2 and TRBJ2-1, is EPEVTQTPSHQVTQMGQEVILRCVPISNHLYFYWYRQILGQKVEFLVSFYNNEISEKSEIFDDQFSVERPDGSNFTLKIRSTKLEDSAMYFCASGQGVNEQFFGPGTRLTVL.

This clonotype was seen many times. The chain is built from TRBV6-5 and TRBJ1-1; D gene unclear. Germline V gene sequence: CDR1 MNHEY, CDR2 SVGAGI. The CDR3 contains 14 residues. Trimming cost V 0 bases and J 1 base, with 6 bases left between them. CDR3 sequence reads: CASSYSRQNTEAFF. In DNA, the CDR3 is TGTGCCAGCAGTTACTCGAGGCAGAACACTGAAGCTTTCTTT.